This T cell receptor (beta chain) is from a study of graft-versus-host responses after intestinal transplantation. On this clone: What it binds is unknown.

This CDR3 is built from 13 residues. The junction had 1 base not matched to a gene; V was cut back by 6 bases and J by 3 bases. From germline, CDR1 is MNHEY and CDR2 SMNVEV (reference sequence). Generated by immunoSEQ multiplex PCR, the TCRdb table keeps only in-frame clones and is missing some. The sample yields 85,000 to 110,000 clones, 80% to 95% seen once. Source: unstimulated CD8+ T cells sorted from spleen or lymph node cells, taken before intestinal transplant. The V gene is TRBV27, the J gene TRBJ2-7; the match to TRBD2 covers 11 bases. This TCR derives from a human donor who received an intestinal transplant. The CDR3 reads CASRGTSGYEQYF. The CDR3 DNA is TGTGCCAGCAGGGGGACTAGCGGCTACGAGCAGTACTTC.